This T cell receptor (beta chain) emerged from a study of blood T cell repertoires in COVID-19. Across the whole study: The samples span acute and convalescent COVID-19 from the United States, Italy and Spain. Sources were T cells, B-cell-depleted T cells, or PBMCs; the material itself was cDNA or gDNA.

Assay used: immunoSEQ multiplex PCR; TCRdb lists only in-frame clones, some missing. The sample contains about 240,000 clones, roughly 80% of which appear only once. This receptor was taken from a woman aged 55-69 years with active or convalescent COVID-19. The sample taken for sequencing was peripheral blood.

The DNA of the CDR3 is TGTGCCAGCTCACCCAGCGGCGGGGAGGTTAATGGCTACACCTTC. Protein sequence: CASSPSGGEVNGYTF. J is TRBJ1-2 and V is TRBV18, with D uncertain. From germline, CDR1 is KGHSH and CDR2 LQKENI. The CDR3 loop spans 15 amino acids. The V and J ends lost 3 bases and 6 bases respectively, with 17 bases between them.